This TCR beta chain emerged from a study of blood T cell repertoires in COVID-19. Across the whole study: Whether acute or convalescent, the COVID-19 samples came from the United States, Italy and Spain. T cells, B-cell-depleted T cells, or PBMCs provided the cDNA or gDNA that served as material.

From germline, CDR1 is MNHNS and CDR2 SASEGT. Deletions cut 4 bases from V and 6 bases from J, with 21 bases between. CDR3 size: 16 residues. Original data processing: Cell counts per sample came from amplifying reference gene primers. Clones were read by immunoSEQ multiplex PCR, and TCRdb kept only the in-frame ones, dropping some. D and trimming were read from the DNA, whereas the V and J calls and clone size are those reported in that table. The sample includes under 250,000 clones, roughly 87% of them seen just once. This clone was detected only once. The chain employs TRBV6-1 and TRBJ1-1; tentative D call: TRBD1 (6 bases). The TCR sequence derives from a young man with active or convalescent COVID-19. Material: peripheral blood. CDR3 DNA: TGTGCCAGCAGTGCCCTCAGGAGAGGGGGTGTTGCTGAAGCTTTCTTT. It specifies CASSALRRGGVAEAFF.